The TCR beta chain under discussion was sequenced for a study of blood T cell repertoires in COVID-19. The CDR3 loop spans 15 amino acids. The germline gives CDR1 ENHRY, CDR2 SYGVKD. J was trimmed by 5 bases and V by 2 bases; bases with no gene match: 7. Study processing details: Reference gene primer amplification yielded estimated nucleated cell counts. The method was immunoSEQ multiplex PCR; TCRdb's version includes in-frame clones alone and lacks a portion of them. Clone size and the V and J calls come from that table; the DNA yielded D and trimming. This repertoire shows some 150,000 clones, around four fifths found once; its top ten account for about 3%.

This clonotype was obtained from a woman aged 40 to 50 with active or convalescent COVID-19. The chain uses TRBV10-3 and TRBJ1-1, with 8 nucleotides matching TRBD1. The sequencing input was peripheral blood. The DNA of the CDR3 is TGTGCCATCAGTGAGCCGGGGCAGGGGGCGACTGAAGCTTTCTTT. Translation: CAISEPGQGATEAFF.